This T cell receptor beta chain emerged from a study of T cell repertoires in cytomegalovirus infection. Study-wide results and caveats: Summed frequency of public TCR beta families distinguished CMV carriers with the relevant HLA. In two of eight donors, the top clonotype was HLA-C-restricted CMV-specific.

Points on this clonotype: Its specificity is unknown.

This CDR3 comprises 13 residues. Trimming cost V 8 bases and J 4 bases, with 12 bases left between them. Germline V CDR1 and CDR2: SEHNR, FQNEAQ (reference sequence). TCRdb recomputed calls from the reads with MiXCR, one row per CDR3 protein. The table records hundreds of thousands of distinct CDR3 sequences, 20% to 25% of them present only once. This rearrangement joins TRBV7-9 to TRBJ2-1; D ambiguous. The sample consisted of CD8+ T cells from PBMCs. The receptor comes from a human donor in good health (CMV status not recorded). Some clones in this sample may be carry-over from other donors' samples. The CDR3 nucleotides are TGTGCCAGCGCTCGAGTTGGGTACAATGAGCAGTTCTTC. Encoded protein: CASARVGYNEQFF.